The 31 T cell receptor beta chains below come from one sample, sequenced in a study of T cell responses to AZD1222 COVID-19 vaccine. Only in-frame clones appear in the TCRdb table, and some are missing; sequencing was by immunoSEQ multiplex PCR. Of approximately 200,000 clones in the sample, 90% to 95% were seen once. Here the sequenced sample was peripheral blood, taken on day 0 of AZD1222 vaccination. These receptors originate from an adult in good health.

V and J are TRBV5-8 and TRBJ2-6, with a possible D match to TRBD2 (6 bases). Trimming shortened V by 0 bases and J by 3 bases, and 7 bases separated the two germline ends. Germline loops: CDR1 SGHTS, CDR2 YDEGEE. The CDR3 consists of 15 residues. CDR3 loop: CASSLAGVGANVLTF. Written as DNA, the CDR3 is TGTGCCAGCAGCTTGGCGGGGGTTGGGGCCAACGTCCTGACTTTC.

To note about this clone: One junction end disagrees with the germline gene, perhaps due to a read error. The chain has TRBV30 and TRBJ1-1, with TRBD1 matching over 7 bases. The CDR3 extends over 10 amino acids. Germline-derived CDR1 and CDR2 are GTSNPN and SVGIG (reference sequence). The CDR3 here is CAWSSGTVLF. In DNA, the CDR3 is TGTGCCTGGAGCTCCGGGACAGTCCTCTTT.

This chain links TRBV3-1 (or the pseudogene TRBV3-2) with TRBJ2-4; TRBD1 matches 8 bases. The CDR3 runs 15 residues. J lost 1 base, V lost 4 bases, and 3 bases had no gene match. Germline V gives CDR1 LGHDT, CDR2 YNNKEL (reference sequence). The CDR3 reads CASSLNRGAKNIQYF. CDR3 in DNA: TGTGCCAGCAGCCTAAACAGGGGGGCCAAAAACATTCAGTACTTC.

This chain connects TRBV14 to TRBJ1-4, with D tentatively TRBD1 (6 bases). This CDR3 is built from 12 residues. CDR1 and CDR2 from the germline V gene are SGHDN and FVKESK. Trimming took off 2 bases at V and 8 bases at J, with 6 bases between the two ends. Here the CDR3 DNA reads TGTGCCAGCAGCCAAAGGGGGGAAAAACTGTTTTTT. The encoded protein is CASSQRGEKLFF.

V and J are TRBV9 and TRBJ2-2; no clear D gene. The CDR3 covers 14 residues. V was trimmed by 2 bases and J by 1 base, leaving 6 bases between them. From germline, CDR1 is SGDLS and CDR2 YYNGEE. The CDR3 spells CASSVYGNTGELFF. CDR3 nucleotide sequence: TGTGCCAGCAGCGTCTACGGGAACACCGGGGAGCTGTTTTTT.

The CDR3 sequence: CASSLATGELFF. The CDR3 bases are TGCGCCAGCAGCTTAGCAACCGGGGAGCTGTTTTTT. V and J are TRBV5-1 and TRBJ2-2; no definite D call. CDR1 SGHRS and CDR2 YFSETQ come from the germline V gene. There are 12 residues in the CDR3. V lost 2 bases and J 5 bases, leaving 4 bases between the germline ends.

This chain links TRBV20-1 with TRBJ1-1; no clear D gene. The CDR3 totals 9 residues. The germline V gene encodes CDR1 DFQATT and CDR2 SNEGSKA (reference sequence). V gave up 3 bases and J gave up 11 bases, with 7 bases separating them. The CDR3 DNA follows: TGCAGTGCTAGCCGCCCGGCTTTCTTT. This sequence encodes CSASRPAFF.

The chain uses TRBV5-6 and TRBJ2-2; 7 bases are shared with TRBD2. CDR3 length: 15 amino acids. Per germline, CDR1 SGHDT and CDR2 YYEEEE. Trimming removed 2 bases from V and 6 bases from J; junction bases left unmatched: 7. The CDR3 spells CASSLMREPSGELFF. DNA for the CDR3: TGTGCCAGCAGCTTAATGCGGGAGCCCTCCGGGGAGCTGTTTTTT.

This clone appeared once. The chain is built from TRBV27 and TRBJ1-1; D not resolved. This CDR3 spans 11 amino acids. Germline V gene sequence: CDR1 MNHEY, CDR2 SMNVEV (reference sequence). Trimming took 11 bases from V and 3 from J, leaving 10 bases between them. The CDR3 sequence is CAGLSDTEAFF. In nucleotides, the CDR3 is TGTGCCGGGCTGTCGGACACTGAAGCTTTCTTT.

The V call is TRBV5-1, the J call TRBJ2-1, with a weak D call TRBD1 (6 bases). The V and J ends lost 5 bases and 4 bases respectively, with 28 bases between them. Germline lookup yields CDR1 SGHRS and CDR2 YFSETQ. The CDR3 is made up of 19 amino acids. The CDR3 DNA follows: TGCGCCAGCAGTGTACAGGGAATTGGGGGAGCAGGCAATTACAATGAGCAGTTCTTC. Its protein is CASSVQGIGGAGNYNEQFF.

V gene TRBV5-1 combines with J gene TRBJ1-3; D remains ambiguous. Germline V CDR1 and CDR2: SGHRS, YFSETQ. This CDR3 comprises 16 residues. V lost 4 bases and J 3 bases, leaving 17 bases between the germline ends. CDR3 nucleotide sequence: TGCGCCAGCAGCGAGGGCAGTAGCGGCCTTGGAAACACCATATATTTT. It translates to CASSEGSSGLGNTIYF.

This chain uses TRBV7-2 with TRBJ1-1; no definite D call. The germline CDR1 and CDR2 sequences are SGHTA and FQGNSA. The CDR3 totals 11 residues. V lost 4 bases to trimming and J lost 10 bases, with 10 bases between them. The CDR3 nucleotides read TGTGCCAGCAGCTCCGGTCTGGGAGCTTTCTTT. Translation: CASSSGLGAFF.

The chain uses TRBV15 and TRBJ2-7; D is uncertain. The germline CDR1 and CDR2 sequences are LNHNV and YYDKDF (reference sequence). The ends were cut back, 2 bases at V and 4 bases at J, with 9 bases in the middle. The CDR3 loop spans 13 amino acids. CDR3 DNA: TGTGCCACCAGCAGACAGCCCAGATACGAGCAGTACTTC. It codes for CATSRQPRYEQYF.

The chain is built from TRBV3-1 (or the pseudogene TRBV3-2) and TRBJ2-1; 7 bases fit TRBD2. CDR1 is LGHDT and CDR2 is YNNKEL in the germline V gene (reference sequence). The CDR3 has 17 residues. V was clipped by 0 bases and J by 2 bases; unmatched bases: 7. The CDR3 protein is CASSQEQLAETYNEQFF. The CDR3, as DNA: TGTGCCAGCAGCCAAGAGCAGCTAGCGGAGACCTACAATGAGCAGTTCTTC.

As to this clone: Additional DNA sequences in this sample encode the identical CDR3. The V and J genes are TRBV5-1 and TRBJ2-3; 8 positions agree with TRBD2. This CDR3 is built from 14 residues. CDR1 is SGHRS and CDR2 is YFSETQ in the germline V gene. J lost 3 bases, V lost 3 bases, and 3 bases had no gene match. CDR3 DNA sequence: TGCGCCAGCAGCTCCTTAGCGGGGACAGATACGCAGTATTTT. Translating gives CASSSLAGTDTQYF.

V usage is TRBV12-3 or TRBV12-4 and J usage is TRBJ1-1, with D unclear. The length of the CDR3 is 13 residues. V gave up 6 bases and J gave up 2 bases, with 10 bases separating them. CDR3 in DNA: TGTGCCAGCAGCCACGGTCAAAACACTGAAGCTTTCTTT. Translation: CASSHGQNTEAFF.

The chain links TRBV21-1 to TRBJ1-2. TRBV21-1 is listed as a pseudogene. The length of the CDR3 is 16 residues. CDR3: CASSKVKGTDNYGYTF. The CDR3 DNA follows: TGTGCCAGCAGCAAAGTCAAGGGCACAGATAACTATGGCTACACCTTC.

This clone showed up just once. This rearrangement joins TRBV10-3 to TRBJ2-1, with 7 positions matching TRBD2. CDR1 is ENHRY, CDR2 SYGVKD, per germline. The length of the CDR3 is 13 residues. The ends lost 4 bases at V and 6 bases at J; junction bases unmatched: 3. DNA for the CDR3: TGTGCCATCAGTGGGTGGACTAGCAATGAGCAGTTCTTC. Residues: CAISGWTSNEQFF.

In its sample, this clone was seen once. The chain has TRBV30 and TRBJ1-6; D call uncertain. Germline assignment: CDR1 GTSNPN and CDR2 SVGIG (reference sequence). This CDR3 comprises 15 residues. With 2 bases removed from V and 4 bases from J, the gap between germline ends came to 12 bases. CDR3 coding DNA: TGTGCCTGGAGTATCGGATGGCCTTATAATTCACCCCTCCACTTT. This sequence encodes CAWSIGWPYNSPLHF.

This chain connects TRBV29-1 to TRBJ2-5; D gene unclear. Germline lookup yields CDR1 SQVTM and CDR2 ANQGSEA. CDR3 length equals 12 residues. Trimming pared 4 bases from V and 2 bases from J, leaving 8 bases between. CDR3 in amino acids: CSVVGQQETQYF. In DNA form, the CDR3 reads TGCAGCGTTGTAGGGCAGCAAGAGACCCAGTACTTC.

The DNA for the CDR3 is TGTGCCAGCAGCCAAGACAGTAACTATGGCTACACCTTC. Protein sequence: CASSQDSNYGYTF. The chain links TRBV3-1 (or the pseudogene TRBV3-2) to TRBJ1-2; no firm D call. The V gene's germline CDR1 is LGHDT and CDR2 YNNKEL (reference sequence). With 0 bases removed from V and 1 base from J, the gap between germline ends came to 3 bases. CDR3 length equals 13 residues.

V is TRBV19 and J is TRBJ2-7, with D possibly being TRBD1 (5 bases). Trimming cost V 2 bases and J 2 bases, with 10 bases left between them. In germline, CDR1 is LNHDA, CDR2 SQIVND (reference sequence). The CDR3 is 14 residues long. The DNA for the CDR3 is TGTGCCAGTAGTATAAGTCACAGGCCCTACGAGCAGTACTTC. As protein: CASSISHRPYEQYF.

The chain joins TRBV14 to TRBJ1-2; 8 nucleotides line up with TRBD1. V lost 4 bases, J lost 8 bases, and 12 bases stayed unmatched. The CDR3 sequence is 15 residues long. Germline lookup yields CDR1 SGHDN and CDR2 FVKESK. CDR3 in DNA: TGTGCCAGCAGCCCCGCGGTCAGGGGGCTTGGAGGCTACACCTTC. Translated, it gives CASSPAVRGLGGYTF. The variable domain in full, with the rest retrieved from reference TRBV14 and TRBJ1-2, is EAGVTQFPSHSVIEKGQTVTLRCDPISGHDNLYWYRRVMGKEIKFLLHFVKESKQDESGMPNNRFLAERTGGTYSTLKVQPAELEDSGVYFCASSPAVRGLGGYTFGSGTRLTVV.

This rearrangement joins TRBV7-2 to TRBJ2-2, with a tentative D call TRBD2 (5 bases). V was clipped by 1 base and J by 4 bases, with 7 bases between them. This CDR3 has 14 residues. Germline CDR1 and CDR2: SGHTA and FQGNSA. In DNA, the CDR3 is TGTGCCAGCAGCTTAGTTAGCGTCACCGGGGAGCTGTTTTTT. Its protein is CASSLVSVTGELFF. The full variable domain, with the rest looked up from reference TRBV7-2 and TRBJ2-2, is GAGVSQSPSNKVTEKGKDVELRCDPISGHTALYWYRQSLGQGLEFLIYFQGNSAPDKSGLPSDRFSAERTGGSVSTLTIQRTQQEDSAVYLCASSLVSVTGELFFGEGSRLTVL.

The genes are TRBV4-2 and TRBJ2-1; 8 bases agree with TRBD2. Germline values: CDR1 LGHNA, CDR2 YNFKEQ. V gave up 0 bases and J gave up 3 bases; unmatched junction bases: 7. CDR3 length: 17 amino acids. DNA of the CDR3: TGTGCCAGCAGCCAAGATAGGCTAGCGGGTAACTACAATGAGCAGTTCTTC. This sequence encodes CASSQDRLAGNYNEQFF.

The chain joins TRBV5-1 to TRBJ2-3; 13 bases align to TRBD2. V shed 1 base, J shed 3 bases, and the junction held 2 bases outside the gene matches. The germline V gene encodes CDR1 SGHRS and CDR2 YFSETQ. The CDR3 sequence is 16 residues long. The CDR3 protein is CASSLTSGRGTDTQYF. CDR3 coding DNA: TGCGCCAGCAGCTTGACTAGCGGGAGGGGTACAGATACGCAGTATTTT.

The CDR3 loop reads CASRNPGQEVNTEAFF. DNA of the CDR3: TGTGCCAGCAGGAATCCCGGACAGGAGGTTAACACTGAAGCTTTCTTT. The rearrangement links TRBV2 to TRBJ1-1, with TRBD1 matching over 7 bases. The CDR3 is made up of 16 amino acids. CDR1 and CDR2 (germline): SNHLY, FYNNEI. After removal of 6 bases from V and 2 bases from J, the junction contained 12 bases not matched to a gene.

The chain has TRBV7-9 and TRBJ1-4; D remains unclear. The CDR3 is made up of 19 amino acids. V dropped 1 base and J dropped 3 bases, with 21 bases sitting between them. Germline-derived CDR1 and CDR2 are SEHNR and FQNEAQ (reference sequence). The DNA of the CDR3 is TGTGCCAGCAGCTTAGTAATTTATCGTTTCGGGATCTCTAATGAAAAACTGTTTTTT. It is translated as CASSLVIYRFGISNEKLFF.

The chain is built from TRBV27 and TRBJ2-7; D ambiguous. The CDR3 covers 11 residues. Per germline, CDR1 MNHEY and CDR2 SMNVEV (reference sequence). The V end was cut by 4 bases, the J end by 3 bases, with 4 bases between. The CDR3 region has the DNA TGTGCCAGCAGTTCAAACTACGAGCAGTACTTC. Translating gives CASSSNYEQYF.

The V and J genes are TRBV2 and TRBJ2-7, with 13 nucleotides matching TRBD2. This CDR3 has 15 amino acids. V shed 3 bases, J shed 6 bases, and the junction held 5 bases outside the gene matches. Germline V gene lookup returns CDR1 SNHLY and CDR2 FYNNEI. This CDR3 reads CASSEPGTSGIEQYF. CDR3 bases: TGTGCCAGCAGTGAGCCCGGGACTAGCGGGATCGAGCAGTACTTC.

This clone was seen only once. This sequence joins TRBV5-6 and TRBJ1-6; the D gene is possibly TRBD1 (5 bases). The V gene's germline CDR1 is SGHDT and CDR2 YYEEEE. The CDR3 length is 16 residues. The ends were cut back, 2 bases at V and 0 bases at J, with 9 bases in the middle. In DNA, the CDR3 is TGTGCCAGCAGCTTTCGACAGAGCTCCTATAATTCACCCCTCCACTTT. This encodes CASSFRQSSYNSPLHF.